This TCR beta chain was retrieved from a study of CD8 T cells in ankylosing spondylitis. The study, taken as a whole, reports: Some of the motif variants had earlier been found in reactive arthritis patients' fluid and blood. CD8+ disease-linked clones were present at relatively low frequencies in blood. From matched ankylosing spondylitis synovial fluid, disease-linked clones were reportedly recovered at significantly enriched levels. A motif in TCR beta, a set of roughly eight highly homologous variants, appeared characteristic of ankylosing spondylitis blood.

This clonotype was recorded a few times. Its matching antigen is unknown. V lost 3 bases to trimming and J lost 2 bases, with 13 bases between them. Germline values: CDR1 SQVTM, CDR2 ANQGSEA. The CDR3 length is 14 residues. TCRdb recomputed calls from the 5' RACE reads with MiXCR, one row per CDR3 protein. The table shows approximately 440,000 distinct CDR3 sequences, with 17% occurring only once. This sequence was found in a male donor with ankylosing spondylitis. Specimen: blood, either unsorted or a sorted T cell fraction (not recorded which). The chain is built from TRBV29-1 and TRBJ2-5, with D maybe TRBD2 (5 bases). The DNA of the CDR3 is TGCAGCGTTGAGCGGGTCGGGAAGCAAGAGACCCAGTACTTC. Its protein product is CSVERVGKQETQYF.